These 32 T cell receptor beta chains were sequenced from one sample in a study of control samples from healthy donors and cancer patients. Data came from immunoSEQ multiplex PCR; TCRdb stores just in-frame clones and leaves some out. The table records 60,000 to 75,000 clones, about 83% of them present only once. The specimen was blood. These receptors were taken from a man aged 55 to 69 in good health.

The chain couples TRBV5-4 to TRBJ1-1; D remains unclear. V lost 4 bases and J 2 bases, leaving 9 bases between the germline ends. In germline, CDR1 is SGHNT, CDR2 YYREEE (reference sequence). The length of the CDR3 is 13 residues. The CDR3 DNA follows: TGTGCCAGCAGCGTGGACGTTAACACTGAAGCTTTCTTT. Amino acid sequence: CASSVDVNTEAFF.

This clone was found a few times. The chain employs TRBV6-1 and TRBJ1-2, with no clear D. The length of the CDR3 is 13 residues. Germline V gene sequence: CDR1 MNHNS, CDR2 SASEGT. V lost 3 bases and J 7 bases, leaving 12 bases between the germline ends. The CDR3 spells CASSEALGRGYTF. DNA for the CDR3: TGTGCCAGCAGTGAGGCTCTCGGGCGTGGCTACACCTTC.

The rearrangement uses TRBV30 and TRBJ2-2; a possible D gene is TRBD1 (5 bases). Germline V lookup: CDR1 GTSNPN, CDR2 SVGIG (reference sequence). The CDR3 has 16 residues. Trimming cost V 2 bases and J 2 bases, with 15 bases left between them. The CDR3 is CAWSLPTGHNTGELFF. The CDR3 DNA reads as TGTGCCTGGAGTCTCCCAACCGGACATAACACCGGGGAGCTGTTTTTT.

The chain recombines TRBV19 with TRBJ1-1, with D unresolved. Germline V gene data show CDR1 as LNHDA and CDR2 as SQIVND (reference sequence). V was cut by 7 bases and J by 3 bases, with 12 bases left in between. The CDR3 loop spans 13 amino acids. CDR3 DNA sequence: TGTGCCAGTACCACCCCTGTGGACACTGAAGCTTTCTTT. Amino acids: CASTTPVDTEAFF.

This clone occurred many times. The chain has TRBV4-2 and TRBJ2-7; 7 nucleotides agree with TRBD2. Germline trimming cut 0 bases from V and 0 bases from J; bases unmatched to any gene: 8. In germline, CDR1 is LGHNA, CDR2 YNFKEQ. The CDR3 loop spans 17 amino acids. CDR3 sequence: CASSQDMLAESSYEQYF. CDR3 nucleotides: TGTGCCAGCAGCCAAGATATGCTAGCGGAGAGCTCCTACGAGCAGTACTTC.

V is TRBV5-4 and J is TRBJ2-3; 8 nucleotides match TRBD2. J lost 3 bases, V lost 4 bases, and 7 bases had no gene match. Germline V lookup: CDR1 SGHNT, CDR2 YYREEE (reference sequence). The CDR3 extends over 15 amino acids. In DNA form, the CDR3 reads TGTGCCAGCAGCCTGAGCGGGAGTGGGACAGATACGCAGTATTTT. It is translated as CASSLSGSGTDTQYF.

The gene calls are TRBV7-2 and TRBJ2-3; the D gene is possibly TRBD2 (5 bases). The V gene lost 0 bases and the J gene lost 3 bases, with 10 bases spanning the gap. CDR3 length equals 15 residues. CDR1 and CDR2 (germline): SGHTA, FQGNSA. CDR3 DNA: TGTGCCAGCAGCTTAGCCGGGCGAGGGACAGATACGCAGTATTTT. Protein: CASSLAGRGTDTQYF. The variable domain in full, completed from reference TRBV7-2 and TRBJ2-3, reads GAGVSQSPSNKVTEKGKDVELRCDPISGHTALYWYRQSLGQGLEFLIYFQGNSAPDKSGLPSDRFSAERTGGSVSTLTIQRTQQEDSAVYLCASSLAGRGTDTQYFGPGTRLTVL.

The V gene is TRBV28, the J gene TRBJ1-4; TRBD1 agrees at 9 bases. This CDR3 has 14 residues. V lost 6 bases and J lost 7; bases outside the gene matches: 6. The germline CDR1 and CDR2 sequences are MDHEN and SYDVKM. The CDR3 DNA follows: TGTGCCAGCAGCGGGACAGGGACCGGTGAAAAACTGTTTTTT. Translated: CASSGTGTGEKLFF.

The chain carries TRBV11-2 and TRBJ2-1, with 9 bases fitting TRBD2. CDR1 SGHAT and CDR2 FQNNGV come from the germline V gene. Trimming cost V 5 bases and J 2 bases; bases outside gene matches: 7. The CDR3 is 16 residues long. The CDR3 DNA sequence: TGTGCCAGCAGCCCCTGGACTAGCGTGACCTACAATGAGCAGTTCTTC. This translates into CASSPWTSVTYNEQFF.

The V call is TRBV4-3, the J call TRBJ2-1; 10 bases line up with TRBD1. The CDR3 contains 17 residues. Unmatched junction bases numbered 11, after V lost 4 bases and J lost 5 bases. Germline V CDR1 and CDR2: LGHNA, YSLEER. This CDR3 is CASSRIGQGVKNNEQFF. In nucleotides, the CDR3 is TGCGCCAGCAGCCGGATAGGACAGGGGGTTAAAAACAATGAGCAGTTCTTC.

The chain recombines TRBV2 with TRBJ2-7; D is perhaps TRBD1 or TRBD2 (5 bases each). CDR3 size: 14 residues. V gave up 3 bases and J gave up 0 bases, with 9 bases separating them. Germline-derived CDR1 and CDR2 are SNHLY and FYNNEI. CDR3: CASSDEGLSYEQYF. CDR3 coding DNA: TGTGCCAGCAGTGACGAGGGGCTCTCCTACGAGCAGTACTTC.

This clone occurred a few times. This chain joins TRBV5-1 and TRBJ2-3; D perhaps matches TRBD1 (6 bases). V shed 0 bases and J shed 7 bases, with 15 bases lying between them. CDR3 length: 15 residues. CDR1 is SGHRS and CDR2 is YFSETQ in the germline V gene. In DNA form, the CDR3 reads TGCGCCAGCAGCTTGGGACAGCCAGGGGATAATACGCAGTATTTT. Translating gives CASSLGQPGDNTQYF.

The chain couples TRBV9 to TRBJ2-2; D gene unclear. Germline assignment: CDR1 SGDLS and CDR2 YYNGEE. The CDR3 is 16 residues long. V dropped 1 base and J dropped 2 bases, with 12 bases sitting between them. The CDR3 nucleotides are TGTGCCAGCAGCGTATTTCAGAGCGCAAACACCGGGGAGCTGTTTTTT. It codes for CASSVFQSANTGELFF.

V usage is TRBV5-4 and J usage is TRBJ2-2; D gene ambiguous. The CDR3 consists of 13 residues. CDR1 and CDR2 (germline): SGHNT, YYREEE (reference sequence). Trimming shortened V by 4 bases and J by 3 bases, and 7 bases separated the two germline ends. Here the CDR3 reads CASSDADTGELFF. CDR3 nucleotide sequence: TGTGCCAGCAGCGACGCGGACACCGGGGAGCTGTTTTTT.

This chain connects TRBV5-1 to TRBJ1-3; the match to TRBD1 covers 9 bases. The length of the CDR3 is 18 residues. Germline-derived CDR1 and CDR2 are SGHRS and YFSETQ. Trimming removed 3 bases from V and 0 bases from J; junction bases left unmatched: 10. The CDR3 coding sequence is TGCGCCAGCAGCTGGGCGACAGGGGGATCTCTCTCTGGAAACACCATATATTTT. Encoded protein: CASSWATGGSLSGNTIYF.

In its sample, this clone was seen once. This chain connects TRBV6-1 to TRBJ1-6; tentatively, D is TRBD1 (6 bases). The CDR3 loop spans 15 amino acids. V lost 1 base and J 5 bases, leaving 9 bases between the germline ends. CDR1 and CDR2 (germline): MNHNS, SASEGT. Written as DNA, the CDR3 is TGTGCCAGCAGTGAAGGGGACACGAATAATTCACCCCTCCACTTT. Encoded protein: CASSEGDTNNSPLHF.

The chain links TRBV28 to TRBJ1-1; tentatively, D is TRBD1 (5 bases). This CDR3 has 17 residues. Trimming shortened V by 6 bases and J by 0 bases, and 20 bases separated the two germline ends. The germline V gene has CDR1 MDHEN and CDR2 SYDVKM. The CDR3 DNA follows: TGTGCCAGCAGGAAACCCTCCTCGGGACGATTGAACACTGAAGCTTTCTTT. It encodes CASRKPSSGRLNTEAFF.

The chain joins TRBV7-6 to TRBJ2-4; 8 bases line up with TRBD1. CDR1 SGHVS and CDR2 FNYEAQ come from the germline V gene. CDR3 length equals 16 residues. The V and J ends lost 5 bases and 0 bases, in that order; junction bases with no gene match: 6. This chain's CDR3 is CASSAGQGLAKNIQYF. In DNA, the CDR3 is TGTGCCAGCAGCGCAGGACAGGGTCTAGCCAAAAACATTCAGTACTTC.

V and J are TRBV3-1 (or the pseudogene TRBV3-2) and TRBJ2-2, with D possibly called TRBD1 or TRBD2 (5 bases each). The CDR3 runs to 17 residues. The germline gives CDR1 LGHDT, CDR2 YNNKEL (reference sequence). V was clipped by 0 bases and J by 2 bases, with 13 bases between them. The CDR3 here is CASSQDNTGPNTGELFF. Written as DNA, the CDR3 is TGTGCCAGCAGCCAAGATAATACGGGACCTAACACCGGGGAGCTGTTTTTT.

The rearrangement uses TRBV5-4 and TRBJ2-1; possible D gene TRBD1, 5 bases. The CDR3 length is 12 residues. CDR1 SGHNT and CDR2 YYREEE come from the germline V gene (reference sequence). V lost 2 bases and J lost 9, with 9 bases in between. The CDR3 nucleotides are TGTGCCAGCAGCTTCAGGGAAACTGAGCAGTTCTTC. Its translation: CASSFRETEQFF.

The chain links TRBV28 to TRBJ1-5; a possible D gene is TRBD1 (5 bases). Germline V gives CDR1 MDHEN, CDR2 SYDVKM. Trimming removed 5 bases at V and 3 bases at J, with 11 bases between. This CDR3 contains 14 residues. The CDR3 reads CASSLDSDNQPQHF. CDR3 in DNA: TGTGCCAGCAGTCTTGACAGTGACAATCAGCCCCAGCATTTT.

The V gene is TRBV7-9, the J gene TRBJ2-7; a weak D match, TRBD2 (6 bases). Trimming removed 2 bases at V and 3 bases at J, with 17 bases between. CDR1 and CDR2 (germline): SEHNR, FQNEAQ (reference sequence). The length of the CDR3 is 16 residues. DNA of the CDR3: TGTGCCAGCAGCTTATCCGGGGCTAGCGATTACTACGAGCAGTACTTC. Protein product: CASSLSGASDYYEQYF.

This chain connects TRBV19 to TRBJ2-7, with 7 bases lining up with TRBD2. Germline V gives CDR1 LNHDA, CDR2 SQIVND (reference sequence). The CDR3 is made up of 17 amino acids. V trimming: 0 bases; J trimming: 4 bases; junction bases outside the gene matches: 12. CDR3: CASSIDGGEPTLYEQYF. Written as DNA, the CDR3 is TGTGCCAGTAGTATAGATGGGGGGGAGCCTACCCTTTACGAGCAGTACTTC.

The CDR3 is CASSSGTGELFF. The CDR3 DNA follows: TGTGCCAGCAGTTCGGGTACCGGGGAGCTGTTTTTT. The chain has TRBV5-6 and TRBJ2-2; D ambiguous. V was shortened by 5 bases and J by 5 bases, with 7 bases between the two germline ends. The CDR3 length is 12 residues. Germline V gene lookup returns CDR1 SGHDT and CDR2 YYEEEE.

CDR3 sequence (DNA): TGTGCCAGCTCATCCGGGCTAAACAATGAGCAGTTCTTC. Encoded protein: CASSSGLNNEQFF. The chain has TRBV18 and TRBJ2-1, with D hard to call. CDR1 and CDR2 from the germline V gene are KGHSH and LQKENI. Trimming removed 5 bases at V and 5 bases at J, with 10 bases between. The length of the CDR3 is 13 residues.

The CDR3 DNA sequence: TGTGCCAGCAGCAAAGTCGGGACCTATTCACCATCGTTCTTC. Translating it yields CASSKVGTYSPSFF. V and J are TRBV7-8 and TRBJ2-1; possibly TRBD1 or TRBD2 for D (5 bases each). V lost 5 bases and J 15 bases, leaving 23 bases between the germline ends. CDR1 is SGHVS, CDR2 FQNEAQ, per germline. The CDR3 consists of 14 residues.

The rearrangement uses TRBV3-1 (or the pseudogene TRBV3-2) and TRBJ2-1; TRBD2 aligns across 10 bases. The V segment lost 0 bases and the J segment 7 bases; nucleotides outside the gene matches: 12. The CDR3 is 18 amino acids. Germline V gives CDR1 LGHDT, CDR2 YNNKEL (reference sequence). This chain's CDR3 is CASSQEKSLAGVWNEQFF. DNA for the CDR3: TGTGCCAGCAGCCAAGAAAAATCTCTAGCGGGAGTTTGGAATGAGCAGTTCTTC.

This clone has only a few counts. This sequence joins TRBV6-2 or TRBV6-3 and TRBJ2-2; tentatively, D is TRBD1 or TRBD2 (5 bases each). V dropped 4 bases and J dropped 3 bases, with 9 bases sitting between them. This CDR3 spans 14 amino acids. The V gene's germline CDR1 is MNHEY and CDR2 SVGEGT. The CDR3: CASSWRGDTGELFF. In DNA form, the CDR3 reads TGTGCCAGCAGTTGGAGAGGGGACACCGGGGAGCTGTTTTTT.

The CDR3 protein is CASSYSAGLGDYEQYF. As DNA, the CDR3 is TGTGCCAGCAGTTACTCGGCGGGACTAGGGGACTACGAGCAGTACTTC. V gene TRBV6-5 combines with J gene TRBJ2-7, with 8 bases lining up with TRBD2. There are 16 residues in the CDR3. In germline, CDR1 is MNHEY, CDR2 SVGAGI. The junction had 7 bases not matched to a gene; V was cut back by 0 bases and J by 3 bases.

The rearrangement uses TRBV4-3 and TRBJ1-3; D uncertain. The germline gives CDR1 LGHNA, CDR2 YSLEER. The CDR3 is made up of 18 amino acids. The V gene lost 0 bases and the J gene lost 0 bases, with 15 bases spanning the gap. The CDR3, as DNA: TGCGCCAGCAGCCAAGATAATTCCCCAGGCTCCTCTGGAAACACCATATATTTT. Encoded protein: CASSQDNSPGSSGNTIYF.

The J gene is TRBJ2-1, the V gene TRBV2; 9 bases line up with TRBD2. Germline V lookup: CDR1 SNHLY, CDR2 FYNNEI. Trimming removed 5 bases from V and 0 bases from J; junction bases left unmatched: 2. The CDR3 loop spans 15 amino acids. The CDR3 DNA reads TGTGCCAGCAGTTTGCGGGAGGGCTCCTACAATGAGCAGTTCTTC. Its translation is CASSLREGSYNEQFF.

V gene TRBV18 combines with J gene TRBJ1-6; perhaps TRBD1 as D (6 bases). The CDR3 has 13 residues. Per germline, CDR1 KGHSH and CDR2 LQKENI. V dropped 6 bases and J dropped 10 bases, with 13 bases sitting between them. The CDR3 protein is CASSPNRDSPLHF. CDR3 bases: TGTGCCAGCTCGCCGAACAGGGACTCACCCCTCCACTTT. The entire variable domain, with the rest obtained from reference TRBV18 and TRBJ1-6, is as follows: NAGVMQNPRHLVRRRGQEARLRCSPMKGHSHVYWYRQLPEEGLKFMVYLQKENIIDESGMPKERFSAEFPKEGPSILRIQQVVRGDSAAYFCASSPNRDSPLHFGNGTRLTVT.